The 20 T cell receptor beta chains reported below all come from one sample, sequenced in a study of T cells after yellow fever vaccination. TCRdb reprocessed the 5' RACE reads with MiXCR, giving one entry per CDR3 protein. The sample lists about 350,000 distinct CDR3 sequences, roughly 4% occurring once. Material: PBMCs, obtained 5 days after the yellow fever booster vaccination. These receptors all come from a man between 18 and 35 years old who received the YFV17D yellow fever vaccine.

The rearrangement links TRBV18 to TRBJ1-5, with D unclear. CDR3 length: 15 amino acids. Germline-derived CDR1 and CDR2 are KGHSH and LQKENI. Trimming left V 3 bases short and J 0 bases short, with 9 bases between. This CDR3 reads CASSPRRFSNQPQHF. CDR3 nucleotide sequence: TGTGCCAGCTCACCTAGACGGTTTAGCAATCAGCCCCAGCATTTT.

This clonotype has ten or more counts. The chain joins TRBV5-1 to TRBJ1-4; the D gene is possibly TRBD1 (5 bases). Germline V gene data show CDR1 as SGHRS and CDR2 as YFSETQ. The ends were cut back, 4 bases at V and 12 bases at J, with 16 bases in the middle. The CDR3 is 13 residues long. Written as DNA, the CDR3 is TGCGCCAGCAGCCCCACATGGGGCCGTCAACTGTTTTTT. Translation: CASSPTWGRQLFF.

There are many counts of this clonotype. The chain links TRBV18 to TRBJ1-4; maybe TRBD1 (5 bases). V lost 4 bases and J 2 bases, leaving 11 bases between the germline ends. The CDR3 has 15 residues. CDR1 and CDR2 from the germline V gene are KGHSH and LQKENI. DNA of the CDR3: TGTGCCAGCTCACGCGACGGGGGTACTAATGAAAAACTGTTTTTT. Translated: CASSRDGGTNEKLFF.

There are a few counts of this clonotype. This chain uses TRBV12-3 or TRBV12-4 with TRBJ2-3, with a weak D call TRBD1 (6 bases). The CDR3 runs to 15 residues. The V end was cut by 2 bases, the J end by 3 bases, with 12 bases between. The CDR3 region is CASSLSHTGTDTQYF. The CDR3 DNA reads TGTGCCAGCAGTTTAAGTCATACAGGGACAGATACGCAGTATTTT.

This chain joins TRBV19 and TRBJ2-3; 7 bases match TRBD1. The CDR3 contains 13 residues. The germline CDR1 and CDR2 sequences are LNHDA and SQIVND (reference sequence). V shed 11 bases and J 2 bases; nucleotides not matched to a gene: 7. The CDR3 region is CAGWDSSTDTQYF. The CDR3 bases are TGTGCCGGGTGGGACAGTTCCACAGATACGCAGTATTTT.

In its sample, this clonotype was seen a few times. Germline is not matched at one junction end, which may reflect a read error. This chain joins TRBV7-7 and TRBJ2-3; 7 bases align to TRBD1. Germline lookup yields CDR1 SSHAT and CDR2 FNYEAQ (reference sequence). CDR3 length: 13 residues. CDR3 coding DNA: TGTGCTAGCAGCACAGGGGCAAGGGATACGCAGTATTTT. Translated, it gives CASSTGARDTQYF.

This clonotype appeared many times. The rearrangement uses TRBV7-2 and TRBJ2-3; tentative D call: TRBD2 (5 bases). Per the germline V gene, CDR1 is SGHTA and CDR2 is FQGNSA. V lost 4 bases to trimming and J lost 3 bases, with 17 bases between them. This CDR3 spans 16 amino acids. CDR3 nucleotides: TGTGCCAGCAGCTCAGACCTCCGGGATGAAACAGATACGCAGTATTTT. It specifies CASSSDLRDETDTQYF. The variable domain in full, completed from reference TRBV7-2 and TRBJ2-3, reads GAGVSQSPSNKVTEKGKDVELRCDPISGHTALYWYRQSLGQGLEFLIYFQGNSAPDKSGLPSDRFSAERTGGSVSTLTIQRTQQEDSAVYLCASSSDLRDETDTQYFGPGTRLTVL.

The chain carries TRBV27 and TRBJ1-6; D is possibly TRBD1 (5 bases). The CDR3 extends over 16 amino acids. Germline-derived CDR1 and CDR2 are MNHEY and SMNVEV (reference sequence). The germline V and J ends were trimmed by 5 bases and 7 bases, with 18 bases remaining between them. In DNA, the CDR3 is TGTGCCAGCAGTCCCCATGGGCAGGGACTGAATTCACCCCTCCACTTT. Its protein is CASSPHGQGLNSPLHF.

The V gene is TRBV15, the J gene TRBJ1-4; 8 nucleotides agree with TRBD1. The trim removed 5 bases at V and 7 bases at J, leaving 9 bases unmatched. The CDR3 is 15 residues long. Germline V gene data show CDR1 as LNHNV and CDR2 as YYDKDF (reference sequence). CDR3 bases: TGTGCCACCAGCCTTCAGGGGGCGCAGGTTGAAAAACTGTTTTTT. Translation gives CATSLQGAQVEKLFF.

In this sample, this clonotype turned up many times. Germline is not matched at one junction end, which may reflect a read error. The chain employs TRBV12-3 or TRBV12-4 and TRBJ1-2; 8 bases match TRBD1. The CDR3 totals 12 residues. Here the CDR3 reads CASSLWTGIYAF. CDR3 DNA: TGTGCCAGCAGTTTGTGGACAGGGATCTACGCCTTC.

This chain links TRBV7-2 with TRBJ1-5, with D perhaps TRBD1 (5 bases). CDR1 and CDR2 (germline): SGHTA, FQGNSA. The length of the CDR3 is 15 residues. V shed 3 bases and J shed 1 base, with 10 bases lying between them. As DNA, the CDR3 is TGTGCCAGCAGCTTTAGGGGAGGAAGCAATCAGCCCCAGCATTTT. Translated, it gives CASSFRGGSNQPQHF.

This clonotype was detected a few times. CDR3 amino acids: CASSQYNTQYF. In DNA, the CDR3 is TGTGCCAGCAGCCAGTATAATACGCAGTATTTT. The J gene is TRBJ2-3, the V gene TRBV7-2; D not certain. V lost 5 bases to trimming and J lost 7 bases, with 7 bases between them. Germline V CDR1 and CDR2: SGHTA, FQGNSA. The CDR3 has 11 residues.

The chain joins TRBV4-3 to TRBJ1-2, with D possibly TRBD1 on 5 matching bases. Trimming took off 0 bases at V and 7 bases at J, with 12 bases between the two ends. Germline CDR1 LGHNA, CDR2 YSLEER. The CDR3 spans 14 residues. Written as DNA, the CDR3 is TGCGCCAGCAGCCAAGATAAGGGAAGGGGTGGCTACACCTTC. Amino acids: CASSQDKGRGGYTF.

This clonotype has a handful of counts. This chain links TRBV5-1 with TRBJ1-1; D unresolved. Trimming shortened V by 5 bases and J by 2 bases, and 10 bases separated the two germline ends. The CDR3 consists of 13 residues. The germline V gene encodes CDR1 SGHRS and CDR2 YFSETQ. The CDR3, as DNA: TGCGCCAGCAGACTTGGATACAACACTGAAGCTTTCTTT. It codes for CASRLGYNTEAFF.

In its sample, this clonotype was seen a few times. J is TRBJ2-7 and V is TRBV10-3; the D is unclear. Between the trimmed V and J ends, which lost 0 bases and 4 bases, there was a span of 4 bases. The germline CDR1 and CDR2 sequences are ENHRY and SYGVKD. There are 12 residues in the CDR3. CDR3 in amino acids: CAISESEYEQYV. The CDR3 DNA reads TGTGCCATCAGTGAGTCGGAGTACGAGCAGTACGTC.

In this sample, this clonotype turned up a few times. The chain employs TRBV6-5 and TRBJ2-3; the D is unclear. The CDR3 runs 13 residues. Trimming took off 2 bases at V and 1 base at J, with 4 bases between the two ends. Germline V gene data show CDR1 as MNHEY and CDR2 as SVGAGI. CDR3 bases: TGTGCCAGCAGTTACCCAGGCACAGATACGCAGTATTTT. Encoded protein: CASSYPGTDTQYF.

This clonotype came up a few times. The chain joins TRBV5-4 to TRBJ2-2; TRBD2 agrees at 9 bases. J gave up 6 bases and V 4 bases, and 4 bases lay outside the gene matches. The V gene's germline CDR1 is SGHNT and CDR2 YYREEE (reference sequence). The CDR3 loop spans 14 amino acids. The CDR3 sequence: CASSLAGKAGELFF. CDR3 coding DNA: TGTGCCAGCAGCCTAGCGGGAAAAGCCGGGGAGCTGTTTTTT.

The J gene is TRBJ1-5, the V gene TRBV6-2 or TRBV6-3; D uncertain. The germline V gene encodes CDR1 MNHEY and CDR2 SVGEGT. This CDR3 is built from 13 residues. The V end was cut by 6 bases, the J end by 6 bases, with 12 bases between. The chain's CDR3 is CASRLPDTQPQHF. CDR3 sequence (DNA): TGTGCCAGCAGGCTTCCAGATACTCAGCCCCAGCATTTT.

This clonotype was seen only a few times. This CDR3 reads CASSSSRWLHLSGEQYF. The CDR3 DNA follows: TGTGCCAGCAGCTCGAGCCGGTGGCTTCACCTATCGGGCGAGCAGTACTTC. The chain couples TRBV12-3 or TRBV12-4 to TRBJ2-7; D gene unclear. The V gene lost 6 bases and the J gene lost 6 bases, with 27 bases spanning the gap. This CDR3 is built from 17 residues.

V gene TRBV20-1 combines with J gene TRBJ1-2, with D unresolved. Trimming cost V 6 bases and J 2 bases, with 13 bases left between them. The CDR3 length is 13 residues. In germline, CDR1 is DFQATT, CDR2 SNEGSKA (reference sequence). The CDR3 DNA reads as TGCAGTGCGCGACTTAGGGAAAACTATGGCTACACCTTC. This encodes CSARLRENYGYTF.